A selection of T cell receptor beta chains follows, all from one sample in a study of control samples from healthy donors and cancer patients. Assay: immunoSEQ multiplex PCR; the TCRdb copy retains only in-frame clones and omits some. The sample holds about 100,000 clones, 70% to 90% seen once. The material sequenced was blood. The receptors originated from a man aged 30-40 years in good health. The conserved cysteine and the conserved F or W are not part of the CDR3 here.

TRBV19,TRBJ1-1,ATGGVRAF
TRBV5-4,TRBJ2-3,ASSSNDGLQVPADTQY
TRBV9,TRBJ2-1,ASSQTAGVAYNEQF
TRBV19,TRBJ1-4,ASSLYGTQTTNEKLF
TRBV24-1,TRBJ2-1,ATSDESGRAYNEQF
TRBV10-3,TRBJ2-7,ATNPDLVAGGSYEQY
TRBV5-1,TRBJ1-1,ASSPEWGIMNTEAF
TRBV28,TRBJ1-5,ASRGWLHQPQH
TRBV30,TRBJ2-7,AWSGPMGLAARYEQY
TRBV30,TRBJ1-6,AWMRGANSPLH
TRBV5-1,TRBJ1-1,ASSLGDRETEAF
TRBV7-3,TRBJ2-6,ASSLTRAGANVLT
TRBV29-1,TRBJ2-2,SVGLFGPPVGGELF
TRBV29-1,TRBJ1-1,RAAVGQVNTEAF
TRBV28,TRBJ1-1,ASRAGQLNTEAF
TRBV7-9,TRBJ1-4,ASSFGGATNEKLF
TRBV9,TRBJ2-1,ASSSGLAGGPNEQF
TRBV27,TRBJ2-1,ASSLLGDEQF
TRBV27,TRBJ1-6,ASRHVESPLH
TRBV19,TRBJ1-5,ASSTRQGGQPQH
TRBV5-4,TRBJ2-3,ASSHYGAGLNTQY
TRBV18,TRBJ2-7,ASSPGRVSSYEQY
TRBV5-5,TRBJ2-7,ASSSGQGAYEQY
TRBV10-2,TRBJ1-6,ASGRDTRVGSYNSPLH
TRBV3-1/TRBV3-2,TRBJ2-2,ASSPRWGRSNTGELF
TRBV27,TRBJ2-3,ASSPPTPDTQY
TRBV5-1,TRBJ2-7,ASSRDPSYEQY
TRBV7-2,TRBJ1-2,ASSLSQGWNYGYT
TRBV24-1,TRBJ1-1,ATSDFGTREAF
TRBV2,TRBJ2-5,ASPEREGLGETQY
TRBV5-3,TRBJ2-2,ARSLGCPGQGADTGELF
TRBV10-3,TRBJ1-5,AISELGGEGNQPQH
TRBV5-4,TRBJ2-7,ASSDPGRYEQY
TRBV7-9,TRBJ2-1,ASSLVLGSYNEQF
TRBV9,TRBJ2-3,ASSVGTDTQY
TRBV19,TRBJ2-5,ASTLAGGPLETQY
TRBV29-1,TRBJ1-1,SVQGSSGTEAF
TRBV30,TRBJ2-5,AWSVLRGTGETQY
TRBV5-1,TRBJ2-3,ASSPATSTDTQY
TRBV6-5,TRBJ1-1,ASSSHSDSNTEAF
TRBV6-5,TRBJ1-2,ASSYAGQGFSYT
TRBV3-1/TRBV3-2,TRBJ2-1,ASSPPGRPGPYNEQF
TRBV4-1,TRBJ2-1,ASSQLFLGSYEQF
TRBV19,TRBJ2-3,ASSTSGIIDTQY